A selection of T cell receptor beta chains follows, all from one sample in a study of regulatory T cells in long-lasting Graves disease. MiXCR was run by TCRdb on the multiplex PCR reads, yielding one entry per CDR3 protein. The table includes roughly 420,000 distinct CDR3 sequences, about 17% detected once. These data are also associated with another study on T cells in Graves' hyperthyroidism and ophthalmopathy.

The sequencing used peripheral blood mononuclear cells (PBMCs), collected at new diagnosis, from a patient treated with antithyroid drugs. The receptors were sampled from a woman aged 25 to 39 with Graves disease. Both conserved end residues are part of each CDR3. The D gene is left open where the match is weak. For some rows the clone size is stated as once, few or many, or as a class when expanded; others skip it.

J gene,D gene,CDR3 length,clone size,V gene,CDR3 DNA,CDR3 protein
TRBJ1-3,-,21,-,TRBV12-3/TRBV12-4,TGTGCCAGCAGTTTCGTACACAGGGTGAGAGTGAGGGTCATTTCTGGAAACACCATATATTTT,CASSFVHRVRVRVISGNTIYF
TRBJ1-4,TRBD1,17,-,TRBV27,TGTGCCAGCAGTTCCCGGCTAAGGGGGCGTGGAGATGAAAAACTGTTTTTT,CASSSRLRGRGDEKLFF
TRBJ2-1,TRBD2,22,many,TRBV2,TGTGCCAGCAGTGGACAGGGGTCCCACACCGGGACTAGCGGGAGCGGCTACAATGAGCAGTTCTTC,CASSGQGSHTGTSGSGYNEQFF
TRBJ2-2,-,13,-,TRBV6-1,TGTGCCAGCAGAGGACAGTACACCGGGGAGCTGTTTTTT,CASRGQYTGELFF
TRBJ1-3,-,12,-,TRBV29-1,TGCAGCGTCCGGGACTCAATAAACACCATATATTTT,CSVRDSINTIYF
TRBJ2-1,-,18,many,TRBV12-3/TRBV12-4,TGTGCCAGCAGTCCGGAGAGGGGACTGCGCAGCTCCTACAATGAGCAGTTCTTC,CASSPERGLRSSYNEQFF
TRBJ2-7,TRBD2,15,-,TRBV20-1,TGCAGTTCGCGAAGGGACCGGGGGGGCTTCGGCGAGCAGTACTTC,CSSRRDRGGFGEQYF
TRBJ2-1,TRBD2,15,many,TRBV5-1,TGCGCCAGCAGCTCGAAGCGGGAGGGCCCCAATGAGCAGTTCTTC,CASSSKREGPNEQFF
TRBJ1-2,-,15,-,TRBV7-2,TGTGCCAGCAGCTTAGTATTCGGGGGTTACTATGGCTACACCTTC,CASSLVFGGYYGYTF
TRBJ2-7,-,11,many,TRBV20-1,TGCAGTGCCGCACAAGGGTACGAGCAGTACTTC,CSAAQGYEQYF
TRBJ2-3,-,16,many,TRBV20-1,TGCAGTGCTAGTCCCCAGGGGCGATCTAGCACAGATACGCAGTATTTT,CSASPQGRSSTDTQYF
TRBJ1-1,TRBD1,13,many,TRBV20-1,TGCAGTGCCCCGGGACAGGCGAACACTGAAGCTTTCTTT,CSAPGQANTEAFF
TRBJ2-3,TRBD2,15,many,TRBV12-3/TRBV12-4,TGTGCCAGCAGGCCTAGCGGGGGCCCCACAGATACGCAGTATTTT,CASRPSGGPTDTQYF
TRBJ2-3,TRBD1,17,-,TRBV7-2,TGTGCCAGCACGGGTGCGACAGGGGCCGGCGGCACAGATACGCAGTATTTT,CASTGATGAGGTDTQYF
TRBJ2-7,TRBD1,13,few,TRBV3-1,TGTGCCAGCAGCCAGGGACAGGGGTTTGAGCAGTACTTC,CASSQGQGFEQYF
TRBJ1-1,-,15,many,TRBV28,TGTGCCAGCAGTGGGGACAACGAGGTGAACACTGAAGCTTTCTTT,CASSGDNEVNTEAFF
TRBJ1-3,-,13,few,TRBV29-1,TGCAGCGTTGGTTCTAGCTCTGGAAACACCATATATTTT,CSVGSSSGNTIYF
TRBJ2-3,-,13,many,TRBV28,TGTGCCAGCAGTCCCAGGACCCCCGATACGCAGTATTTT,CASSPRTPDTQYF
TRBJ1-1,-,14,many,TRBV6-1,TGTGCCAGCAGGTCGGGACACTTGAACACTGAAGCTTTCTTT,CASRSGHLNTEAFF
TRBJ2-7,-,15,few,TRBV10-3,TGTGCCATCAGTGAGTCTGAAGTAGGGCCGGGGGAGCAGTACTTC,CAISESEVGPGEQYF
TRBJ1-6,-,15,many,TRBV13,TGTGCCAGCAGCTTGGAGAAAGGGGTCGGTTCACCCCTCCACTTT,CASSLEKGVGSPLHF
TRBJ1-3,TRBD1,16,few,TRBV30,TGTGCCTGGAGTGCGCCCGACAGGGCGTCTGGAAACACCATATATTTT,CAWSAPDRASGNTIYF
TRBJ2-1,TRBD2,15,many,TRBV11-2,TGTGCCAGCAGCTCGGGACTAGTGGTCTACAATGAGCAGTTCTTC,CASSSGLVVYNEQFF
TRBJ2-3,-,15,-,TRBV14,TGTGCCAGCAGCGACAGACAGCGTAGCACAGATACGCAGTATTTT,CASSDRQRSTDTQYF
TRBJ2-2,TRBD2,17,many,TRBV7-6,TGTGCCAGCAGCCTGCGGGGGGGGTCCCCGAACACCGGGGAGCTGTTTTTT,CASSLRGGSPNTGELFF
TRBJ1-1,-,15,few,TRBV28,TGTGCCAGCAGTATTACAGGGTTTTTTAACACTGAAGCTTTCTTT,CASSITGFFNTEAFF
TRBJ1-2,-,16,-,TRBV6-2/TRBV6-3,TGTGCCAGCAGTTACGATCCTACAGGGAACATGGATGGCTACACCTTC,CASSYDPTGNMDGYTF
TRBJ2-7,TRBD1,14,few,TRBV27,TGTGCCAGCTGGCCACAGGGGGCTTTGGACGAGCAGTACTTC,CASWPQGALDEQYF
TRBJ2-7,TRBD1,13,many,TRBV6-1,TGTGCCAGCAGTAGGACAGGCACCTACGAGCAGTACTTC,CASSRTGTYEQYF
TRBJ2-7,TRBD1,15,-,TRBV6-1,TGTGCCAGCATTCGAACCGGGACAGGCACCTACGAGCAGTACTTC,CASIRTGTGTYEQYF
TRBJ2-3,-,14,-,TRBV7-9,TGTGCCAGCAGTTTACGCCGGGATGCGGATACGCAGTATTTT,CASSLRRDADTQYF
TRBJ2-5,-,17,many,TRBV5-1,TGCGCCAGCAGCTTGGATCGTGACCGGGACTACCAAGAGACCCAGTACTTC,CASSLDRDRDYQETQYF
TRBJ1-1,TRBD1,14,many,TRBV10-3,TGTGCCATCAGTGGGGGGACAGGGGACACTGAAGCTTTCTTT,CAISGGTGDTEAFF
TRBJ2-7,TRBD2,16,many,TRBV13,TGTGCCAGCAGCCCCATGACTAGCGGGAGGGCCTACGAGCAGTACTTC,CASSPMTSGRAYEQYF
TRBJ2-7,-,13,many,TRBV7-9,TGTGCCAGCAGCTTCGACGGGACTTACGAGCAGTACTTC,CASSFDGTYEQYF